These T cell receptor beta chains were read from a single sample in a study of T cell changes during pregnancy in multiple sclerosis. Sequenced by immunoSEQ multiplex PCR; TCRdb stores in-frame clones only, minus some. The sample comprises some 49,000 clones, about 91% of which are singletons, and roughly 0.34% rests with the top ten. This sample comprised CD4+ T cells from peripheral blood mononuclear cells, obtained in the second trimester of pregnancy. The receptors stem from a female donor in good health, enrolled as a control in a pregnancy study. Both conserved end residues are part of each CDR3. The order of the fields is J gene, clone size, V gene, CDR3 length, D gene, CDR3 protein, CDR3 DNA. D genes are given only for firm matches. Not every row has a clone size; where given, it reads once, few, many or a size class.

>TRBJ1-4|.|TRBV4-3|14|.
CASSQGLLNEKLFF
TGCGCCAGCAGCCAAGGGTTACTTAATGAAAAACTGTTTTTT
>TRBJ2-5|.|TRBV19|14|TRBD1
CASKKDRGRETQYF
TGTGCCAGTAAAAAGGACAGGGGGCGAGAGACCCAGTACTTC
>TRBJ2-5|.|TRBV7-2|11|.
CASSLETTQYF
TGTGCCAGCAGCTTAGAGACTACCCAGTACTTC
>TRBJ2-2|.|TRBV11-3|16|TRBD2
CASSRAGLANTGELFF
TGTGCCAGCAGCCGCGCGGGACTAGCAAACACCGGGGAGCTGTTTTTT
>TRBJ1-5|.|TRBV30|12|.
CAWDSGNQPQHF
TGTGCCTGGGACAGCGGCAATCAGCCCCAGCATTTT
>TRBJ1-5|.|TRBV6-1|13|.
CASTGLRNQPQHF
TGTGCCAGCACCGGTTTAAGAAATCAGCCCCAGCATTTT
>TRBJ1-5|.|TRBV6-6|15|TRBD1
CASTTRGTGSQPQHF
TGTGCCAGCACCACTCGTGGGACAGGGAGTCAGCCCCAGCATTTT
>TRBJ1-1|.|TRBV5-1|14|TRBD1
CASNKGQGGTEAFF
TGCGCCAGCAACAAGGGACAGGGAGGAACTGAAGCTTTCTTT
>TRBJ1-3|.|TRBV18|14|TRBD1
CASSQDRNGNTIYF
TGTGCCAGCTCACAGGACAGGAATGGAAACACCATATATTTT
>TRBJ2-7|.|TRBV27|13|.
CASSAGRHYEQYF
TGTGCCAGCAGTGCGGGGAGACACTACGAGCAGTACTTC
>TRBJ1-5|.|TRBV30|14|.
CAWGGGNGNQPQHF
TGTGCCTGGGGGGGAGGAAACGGCAATCAGCCCCAGCATTTT
>TRBJ2-7|.|TRBV2|12|.
CASRVGVYEQYF
TGTGCCAGCAGAGTCGGTGTTTACGAGCAGTACTTC
>TRBJ2-5|once|TRBV7-2|15|TRBD2
CASSRLAGGSGTQYF
TGTGCCAGCAGTCGACTAGCGGGGGGATCGGGGACCCAGTACTTC
>TRBJ2-7|few|TRBV5-1|12|TRBD1
CASSIRGYEQYF
TGCGCCAGCAGCATCAGGGGGTACGAGCAGTACTTC
>TRBJ1-1|.|TRBV30|13|.
CAWNRDSPRGAFF
TGTGCCTGGAACCGAGACAGCCCACGAGGAGCTTTCTTT
>TRBJ2-1|.|TRBV19|14|TRBD2
CASTSGANYNEQFF
TGTGCCAGTACGAGCGGGGCTAACTACAATGAGCAGTTCTTC
>TRBJ1-6|.|TRBV7-2|13|.
CASSTPGFSPLHF
TGTGCCAGCAGCACACCAGGGTTTTCACCCCTCCACTTT
>TRBJ1-2|few|TRBV6-1|13|.
CASREDRNYGYTF
TGTGCCAGCAGAGAAGACAGAAACTATGGCTACACCTTC
>TRBJ2-5|.|TRBV5-1|14|.
CASSSEGIQETQYF
TGCGCCAGCAGCTCGGAGGGTATCCAAGAGACCCAGTACTTC
>TRBJ1-5|.|TRBV7-8|16|TRBD1
CASSLGLGQGSQPQHF
TGTGCCAGCAGCTTAGGCCTTGGACAGGGGAGTCAGCCCCAGCATTTT
>TRBJ2-3|once|TRBV2|15|TRBD1
CASRNRDRGTDTQYF
TGTGCCAGCAGAAACCGGGACAGGGGCACAGATACGCAGTATTTT
>TRBJ1-5|.|TRBV5-1|14|TRBD1
CASSPGQGNQPQHF
TGCGCCAGCAGCCCGGGACAGGGGAATCAGCCCCAGCATTTT
>TRBJ1-1|.|TRBV19|14|TRBD1
CASSRDRTNTEAFF
TGTGCCAGTAGTAGGGACAGGACGAACACTGAAGCTTTCTTT
>TRBJ2-3|once|TRBV9|18|TRBD2
CASSVEGLAGTSTDTQYF
TGTGCCAGCAGCGTAGAAGGACTAGCGGGGACTAGCACAGATACGCAGTATTTT
>TRBJ1-5|.|TRBV25-1|12|.
CASSEGEQPQHF
TGTGCCAGCAGTGAAGGTGAGCAGCCCCAGCATTTT
>TRBJ1-1|.|TRBV5-1|14|TRBD1
CASSLRQGDGEAFF
TGCGCCAGCAGCTTAAGGCAGGGGGATGGGGAAGCTTTCTTT
>TRBJ1-6|.|TRBV5-1|14|.
CASSLDMMNSPLHF
TGCGCCAGCAGCTTGGACATGATGAATTCACCCCTCCACTTT
>TRBJ2-3|.|TRBV30|14|TRBD2
CAWRPRGGTDTQYF
TGTGCCTGGAGGCCCCGCGGGGGGACAGATACGCAGTATTTT
>TRBJ2-5|.|TRBV4-1|16|TRBD2
CASSQGPAGGRETQYF
TGCGCCAGCAGCCAAGGTCCAGCGGGGGGGCGAGAGACCCAGTACTTC
>TRBJ2-5|.|TRBV4-3|14|.
CASSQEGAGETQYF
TGCGCCAGCAGCCAAGAGGGGGCCGGAGAGACCCAGTACTTC
>TRBJ2-5|.|TRBV30|15|TRBD1
CAWSPGTGKKETQYF
TGTGCCTGGAGTCCCGGGACAGGGAAGAAAGAGACCCAGTACTTC
>TRBJ1-2|once|TRBV4-3|16|.
CASSQDQAVFNYGYTF
TGCGCCAGCAGCCAAGATCAGGCAGTCTTCAACTATGGCTACACCTTC
>TRBJ1-2|.|TRBV30|13|TRBD1
CAWRITGGNGYTF
TGTGCCTGGAGAATTACAGGGGGCAATGGCTACACCTTC
>TRBJ1-2|.|TRBV19|16|TRBD1
CASSTTRTGGTYGYTF
TGTGCCAGTAGTACTACCCGGACAGGGGGCACCTATGGCTACACCTTC
>TRBJ2-5|.|TRBV9|14|.
CASSVEASGETQYF
TGTGCCAGCAGCGTAGAGGCTAGTGGGGAGACCCAGTACTTC
>TRBJ1-2|.|TRBV6-5|13|TRBD1
CASRNRGEDGYTF
TGTGCCAGCAGAAACAGGGGGGAAGATGGCTACACCTTC
>TRBJ2-2|.|TRBV19|14|TRBD1
CATAGTGFTGELFF
TGTGCCACCGCCGGGACAGGGTTCACCGGGGAGCTGTTTTTT
>TRBJ2-5|.|TRBV18|13|.
CASSPSRAETQYF
TGTGCCAGCTCACCTTCCAGGGCAGAGACCCAGTACTTC
>TRBJ1-2|.|TRBV7-2|13|.
CASSLVGGDGYTF
TGTGCCAGCAGCTTAGTCGGGGGGGATGGCTACACCTTC
>TRBJ2-1|.|TRBV7-6|15|.
CASSLAGGTYNEQFF
TGTGCCAGCAGCTTAGCGGGGGGAACTTACAATGAGCAGTTCTTC
>TRBJ2-7|.|TRBV5-1|16|TRBD1
CASSKGANSLSYEQYF
TGCGCCAGCAGCAAGGGGGCAAACTCCCTCTCCTACGAGCAGTACTTC
>TRBJ2-2|once|TRBV9|16|TRBD1
CASRDDRVVNTGELFF
TGTGCCAGCAGGGATGACAGGGTAGTGAACACCGGGGAGCTGTTTTTT
>TRBJ1-1|.|TRBV11-3|15|.
CASSDLDRRYDEAFF
TGTGCCAGCAGCGATCTAGACAGGAGGTACGATGAAGCTTTCTTT
>TRBJ1-6|once|TRBV7-2|15|TRBD1
CASSLRQGANSPLHF
TGTGCCAGCAGCTTACGACAGGGGGCTAATTCACCCCTCCACTTT
>TRBJ1-1|.|TRBV30|14|.
CAWSVTTQNTEAFF
TGTGCCTGGAGTGTAACTACCCAGAACACTGAAGCTTTCTTT
>TRBJ2-7|.|TRBV6-5|16|TRBD2
CASSLDGGASYYEQYF
TGTGCCAGCAGTTTGGACGGGGGGGCCTCTTACTACGAGCAGTACTTC
>TRBJ1-2|.|TRBV20-1|11|.
CSASVRYGYTF
TGCAGTGCTAGTGTTCGTTATGGCTACACCTTC
>TRBJ2-7|.|TRBV6-1|14|TRBD2
CASSATSGGYEQYF
TGTGCCAGCAGTGCGACTAGCGGGGGTTACGAGCAGTACTTC
>TRBJ1-1|.|TRBV30|12|.
CALSGWGVIAFF
TGTGCCTTATCAGGGTGGGGCGTAATAGCTTTCTTT
>TRBJ1-5|once|TRBV5-4|19|TRBD1
CASSYSTGVEIYSNQPQHF
TGTGCCAGCAGCTACAGTACAGGGGTTGAAATTTATAGCAATCAGCCCCAGCATTTT
>TRBJ2-5|.|TRBV2|15|TRBD2
CASKRGGLREETQYF
TGTGCCAGCAAGCGGGGGGGCCTCAGGGAAGAGACCCAGTACTTC
>TRBJ2-7|.|TRBV9|17|TRBD1
CASSVSPGTGGGREQYF
TGTGCCAGCAGCGTATCACCCGGGACAGGGGGCGGGAGGGAGCAGTACTTC
>TRBJ1-2|.|TRBV15|18|TRBD1
CATSEKQGAEPMVYGYTF
TGTGCCACCAGCGAGAAACAGGGGGCCGAGCCGATGGTCTATGGCTACACCTTC
>TRBJ2-7|.|TRBV18|13|.
CASSPAENYEQYF
TGTGCCAGCTCACCGGCGGAGAACTACGAGCAGTACTTC
>TRBJ2-7|.|TRBV19|18|TRBD2
CASSDQPGLAGLPYEQYF
TGTGCCAGTAGTGACCAACCGGGACTAGCGGGGTTACCCTACGAGCAGTACTTC
>TRBJ1-1|.|TRBV7-9|14|.
CASSFTMPGVEAFF
TGTGCCAGCAGCTTTACGATGCCCGGGGTAGAAGCTTTCTTT